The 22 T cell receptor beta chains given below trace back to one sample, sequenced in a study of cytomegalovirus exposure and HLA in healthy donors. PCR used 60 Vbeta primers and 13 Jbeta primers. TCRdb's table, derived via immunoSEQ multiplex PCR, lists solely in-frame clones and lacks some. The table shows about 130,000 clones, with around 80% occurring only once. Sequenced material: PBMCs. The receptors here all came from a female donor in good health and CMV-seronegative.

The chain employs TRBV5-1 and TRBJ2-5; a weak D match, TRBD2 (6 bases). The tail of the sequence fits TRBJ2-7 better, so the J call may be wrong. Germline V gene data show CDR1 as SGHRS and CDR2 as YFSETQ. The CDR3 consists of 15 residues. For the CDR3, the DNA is TGCGCCAGCAGCTTGGAAGTGGGAGGCCCCTACGAGCAGTACTTC. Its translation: CASSLEVGGPYEQYF.

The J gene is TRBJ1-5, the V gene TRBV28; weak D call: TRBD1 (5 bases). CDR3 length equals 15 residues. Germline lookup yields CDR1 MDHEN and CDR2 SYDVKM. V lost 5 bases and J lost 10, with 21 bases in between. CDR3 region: CASSPHGASAAPQHF. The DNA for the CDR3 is TGTGCCAGCAGTCCCCATGGGGCCTCAGCAGCCCCCCAGCATTTT.

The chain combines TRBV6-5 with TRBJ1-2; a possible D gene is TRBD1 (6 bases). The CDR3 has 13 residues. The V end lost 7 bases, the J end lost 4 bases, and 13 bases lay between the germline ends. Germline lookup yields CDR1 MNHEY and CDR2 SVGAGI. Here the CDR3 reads CASTPTGSYGYTF. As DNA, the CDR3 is TGTGCCAGCACCCCCACAGGGTCCTATGGCTACACCTTC.

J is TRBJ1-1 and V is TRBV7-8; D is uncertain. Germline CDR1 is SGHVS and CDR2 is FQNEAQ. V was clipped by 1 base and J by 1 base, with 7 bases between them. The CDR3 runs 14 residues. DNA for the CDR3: TGTGCCAGCAGCTTAGTGGGAGGGAACACTGAAGCTTTCTTT. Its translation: CASSLVGGNTEAFF.

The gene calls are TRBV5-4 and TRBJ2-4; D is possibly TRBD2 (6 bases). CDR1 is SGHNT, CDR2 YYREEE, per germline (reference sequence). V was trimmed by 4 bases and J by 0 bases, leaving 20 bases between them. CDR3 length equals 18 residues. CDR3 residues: CASSTFSGLLLAKNIQYF. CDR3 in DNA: TGTGCCAGCAGCACTTTTTCGGGACTGCTATTAGCCAAAAACATTCAGTACTTC.

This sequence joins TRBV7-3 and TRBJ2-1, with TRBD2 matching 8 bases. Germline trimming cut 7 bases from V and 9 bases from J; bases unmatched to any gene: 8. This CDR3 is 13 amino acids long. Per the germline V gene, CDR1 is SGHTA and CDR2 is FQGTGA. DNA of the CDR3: TGTGCCAGCACTTATTCCGCGGGGGGTGAGCAGTTCTTC. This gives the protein CASTYSAGGEQFF.

This CDR3 reads CASSIGGSGANVLTF. For the CDR3, the DNA is TGTGCCAGTAGTATAGGAGGGTCCGGGGCCAACGTCCTGACTTTC. The V call is TRBV19, the J call TRBJ2-6; TRBD2 might be the D (5 bases). Deletions cut 1 base from V and 4 bases from J, with 8 bases between. From germline, CDR1 is LNHDA and CDR2 SQIVND (reference sequence). This CDR3 has 15 amino acids.

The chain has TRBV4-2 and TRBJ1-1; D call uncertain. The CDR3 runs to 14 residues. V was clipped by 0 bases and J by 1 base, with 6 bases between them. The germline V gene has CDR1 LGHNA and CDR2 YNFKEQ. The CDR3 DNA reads TGTGCCAGCAGCCAAGAGGGCCAGAACACTGAAGCTTTCTTT. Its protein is CASSQEGQNTEAFF.

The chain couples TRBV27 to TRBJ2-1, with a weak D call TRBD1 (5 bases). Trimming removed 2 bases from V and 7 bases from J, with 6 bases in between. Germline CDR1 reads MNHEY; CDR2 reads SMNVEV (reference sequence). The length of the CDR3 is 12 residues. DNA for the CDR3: TGTGCCAGCAGTTTAAACAGGAATGAGCAGTTCTTC. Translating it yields CASSLNRNEQFF.

DNA of the CDR3: TGTGCCAGCAGTTTAAGCGGGGGCGCAAGGGAAAAACTGTTTTTT. Protein: CASSLSGGAREKLFF. The V and J genes are TRBV28 and TRBJ1-4, with D tentatively TRBD1 (6 bases). Trimming cost V 2 bases and J 8 bases, with 15 bases left between them. Per the germline V gene, CDR1 is MDHEN and CDR2 is SYDVKM. The length of the CDR3 is 15 residues.

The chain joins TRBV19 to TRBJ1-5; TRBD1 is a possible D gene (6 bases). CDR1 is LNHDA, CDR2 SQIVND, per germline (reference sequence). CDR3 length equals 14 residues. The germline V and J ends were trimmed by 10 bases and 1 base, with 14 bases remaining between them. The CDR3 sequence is CATAGVESNQPQHF. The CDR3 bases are TGTGCCACCGCAGGGGTCGAGAGCAATCAGCCCCAGCATTTT. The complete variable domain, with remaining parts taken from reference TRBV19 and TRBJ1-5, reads DGGITQSPKYLFRKEGQNVTLSCEQNLNHDAMYWYRQDPGQGLRLIYYSQIVNDFQKGDIAEGYSVSREKKESFPLTVTSAQKNPTAFYLCATAGVESNQPQHFGDGTRLSIL.

DNA for the CDR3: TGTGCCAGCAGCTTAGGGGCCACTGAAGCTTTCTTT. The encoded protein is CASSLGATEAFF. The V call is TRBV7-9, the J call TRBJ1-1; D gene uncertain. Trimming pared 1 base from V and 4 bases from J, leaving 4 bases between. Germline assignment: CDR1 SEHNR and CDR2 FQNEAQ (reference sequence). The CDR3 sequence is 12 residues long.

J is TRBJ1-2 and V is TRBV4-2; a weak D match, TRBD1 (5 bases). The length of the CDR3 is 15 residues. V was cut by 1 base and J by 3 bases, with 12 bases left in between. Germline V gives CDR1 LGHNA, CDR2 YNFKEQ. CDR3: CASSQVAGTDYGYTF. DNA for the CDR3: TGTGCCAGCAGCCAAGTGGCAGGGACTGACTATGGCTACACCTTC.

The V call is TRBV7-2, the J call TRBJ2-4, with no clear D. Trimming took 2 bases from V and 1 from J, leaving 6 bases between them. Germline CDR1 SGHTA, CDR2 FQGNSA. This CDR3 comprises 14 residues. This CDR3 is CASSLLRAKNIQYF. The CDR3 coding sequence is TGTGCCAGCAGCTTACTCAGGGCCAAAAACATTCAGTACTTC.

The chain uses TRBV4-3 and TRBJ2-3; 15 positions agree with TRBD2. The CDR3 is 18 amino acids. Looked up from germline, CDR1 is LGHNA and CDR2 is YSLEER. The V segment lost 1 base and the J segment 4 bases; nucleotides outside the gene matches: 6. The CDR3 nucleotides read TGCGCCAGCAGCCAAGGGCTCGGACTAGCGGGAGGGGCAGATACGCAGTATTTT. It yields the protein CASSQGLGLAGGADTQYF.

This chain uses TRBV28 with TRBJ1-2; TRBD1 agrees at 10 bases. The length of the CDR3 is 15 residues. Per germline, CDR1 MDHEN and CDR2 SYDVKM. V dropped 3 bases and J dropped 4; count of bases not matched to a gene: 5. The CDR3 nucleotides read TGTGCCAGCAGTTTCGGGACAGGGGCCATCTATGGCTACACCTTC. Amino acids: CASSFGTGAIYGYTF.

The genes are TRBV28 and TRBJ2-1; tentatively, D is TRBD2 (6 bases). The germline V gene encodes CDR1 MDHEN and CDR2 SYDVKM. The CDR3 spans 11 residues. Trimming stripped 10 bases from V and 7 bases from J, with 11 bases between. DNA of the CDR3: TGTGCCATCTTCGGGGGAAATGAGCAGTTCTTC. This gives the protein CAIFGGNEQFF.

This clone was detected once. The CDR3 DNA sequence: TGTGCCAGTAGGCCCGGCGGGAGCATCAATGAGCAGTTCTTC. Encoded protein: CASRPGGSINEQFF. The rearrangement links TRBV19 to TRBJ2-1; 7 bases fit TRBD2. This CDR3 has 14 residues. CDR1 LNHDA and CDR2 SQIVND come from the germline V gene (reference sequence). J lost 6 bases, V lost 6 bases, and 8 bases had no gene match.

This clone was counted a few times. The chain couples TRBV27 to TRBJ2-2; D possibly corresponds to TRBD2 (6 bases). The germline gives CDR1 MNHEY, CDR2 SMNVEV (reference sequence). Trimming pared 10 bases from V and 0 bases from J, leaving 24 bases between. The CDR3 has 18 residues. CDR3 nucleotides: TGTGCCACCGGTCGTATGGCGGGACCGAGTACGAACACCGGGGAGCTGTTTTTT. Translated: CATGRMAGPSTNTGELFF.

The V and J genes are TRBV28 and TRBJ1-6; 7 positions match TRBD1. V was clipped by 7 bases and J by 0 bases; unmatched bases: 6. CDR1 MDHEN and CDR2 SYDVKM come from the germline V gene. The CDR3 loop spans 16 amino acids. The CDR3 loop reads CASMIGGDSYNSPLHF. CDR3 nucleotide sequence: TGTGCCAGCATGATAGGGGGCGACTCCTATAATTCACCCCTCCACTTT.

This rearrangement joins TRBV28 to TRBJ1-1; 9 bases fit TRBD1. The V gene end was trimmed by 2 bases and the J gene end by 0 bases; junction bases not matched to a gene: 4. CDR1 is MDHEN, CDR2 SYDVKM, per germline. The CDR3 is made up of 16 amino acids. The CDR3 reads CASSLDRGTMNTEAFF. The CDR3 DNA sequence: TGTGCCAGCAGTTTAGACAGGGGGACCATGAACACTGAAGCTTTCTTT.

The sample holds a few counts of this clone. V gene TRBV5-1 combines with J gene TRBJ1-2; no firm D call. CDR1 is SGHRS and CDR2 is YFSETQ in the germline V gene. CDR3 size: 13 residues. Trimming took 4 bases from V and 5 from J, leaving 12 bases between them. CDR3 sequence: CASSPREQYGYTF. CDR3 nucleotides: TGCGCCAGCAGCCCCCGGGAACAGTATGGCTACACCTTC.